What follows describes a single T cell receptor (beta chain). Its antigen is unknown. This specimen belongs to a study of T cell responses to AZD1222 COVID-19 vaccine. Study-level points and caveats: Seropositive AZD1222 recipients at baseline numbered only five or six. Spike was spanned by vaccine-associated CD4 TCRs, with dominance at 160-218 and 743-854. The study found Spike-specific TCR breadth and depth rose after two AZD1222 doses.

Sequencing used immunoSEQ multiplex PCR; TCRdb keeps in-frame clones, though not all of them. The sample consists of 200,000 to 250,000 clones, about 92% of them appearing once. The clonotype comes from an adult in good health. The sequencing used peripheral blood, collected on day 0 of MenACWY control vaccination.

The CDR3 here is CASSSASLGGHYGYTF. The DNA of the CDR3 is TGTGCCAGCAGCTCGGCGTCTTTGGGGGGACACTATGGCTACACCTTC. V gene TRBV7-9 combines with J gene TRBJ1-2; maybe TRBD1 (5 bases). V was clipped by 4 bases and J by 3 bases, with 18 bases between them. Germline lookup yields CDR1 SEHNR and CDR2 FQNEAQ (reference sequence). The CDR3 sequence is 16 residues long.